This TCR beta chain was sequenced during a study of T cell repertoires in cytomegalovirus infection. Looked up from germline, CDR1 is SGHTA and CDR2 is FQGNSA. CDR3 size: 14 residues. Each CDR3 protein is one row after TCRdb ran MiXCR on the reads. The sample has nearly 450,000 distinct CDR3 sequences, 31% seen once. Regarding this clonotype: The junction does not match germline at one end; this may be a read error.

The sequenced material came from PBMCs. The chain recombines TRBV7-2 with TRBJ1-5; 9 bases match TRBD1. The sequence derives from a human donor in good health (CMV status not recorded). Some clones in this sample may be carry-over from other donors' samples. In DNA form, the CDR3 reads TGTGCTAGCAGAGGGGGACAGGGTAGGCAGCCCCAGCATTTT. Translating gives CASRGGQGRQPQHF.